The entry that follows covers one T cell receptor (beta chain) sequence. The entry originates in a study of blood T cell repertoires in COVID-19. Overall study: Acute-phase and convalescent COVID-19 samples originated in the United States, Italy and Spain. Sample material is recorded as cDNA or gDNA derived from T cells, B-cell-depleted T cells, or PBMCs.

Per the original data handling: Reference gene primers were amplified, and this amplification served to estimate nucleated cell counts. Clones were read by immunoSEQ multiplex PCR, and TCRdb kept only the in-frame ones, dropping some. V and J calls and clone size are as listed in that table; D and trimming were resolved from the DNA. The sample has about 35,000 clones, 80% to 90% seen once. This receptor was identified in a man in his 60s in a cohort sampled during active COVID-19. The sample consisted of peripheral blood.

The CDR3 loop reads CASSPGAGGNTIYF. The CDR3 DNA reads as TGCGCCAGCAGCCCAGGGGCAGGGGGAAACACCATATATTTT. The V and J genes are TRBV5-1 and TRBJ1-3; tentatively, D is TRBD1 (6 bases). V lost 4 bases and J lost 4, with 12 bases in between. Germline V gives CDR1 SGHRS, CDR2 YFSETQ. The CDR3 spans 14 residues.